The T cell receptor beta chain under discussion was sequenced for a study of cytomegalovirus exposure and HLA in healthy donors. Overall study results and limits: When presence/absence was analysed, sequencing depth was taken to be roughly uniform across donors. TCR beta sequences reportedly predicted the HLA-A and HLA-B alleles of most subjects accurately.

The CDR3 runs to 14 residues. Germline V gene sequence: CDR1 GTSNPN, CDR2 SVGIG (reference sequence). J gave up 3 bases and V 0 bases, and 2 bases lay outside the gene matches. A word on this clone: Its antigen is not known.

In the PCR, 60 Vbeta and 13 Jbeta primers were used. The table came from immunoSEQ multiplex PCR; TCRdb's copy has only in-frame clones and leaves some out. In the table there are 140,000 or so clones, under 90% of which are singletons. Healthy individuals who donated bone marrow served as the donors. What was sequenced was PBMCs. This TCR was recovered from a man aged 40-50 years in good health and CMV-seronegative. The gene calls are TRBV30 and TRBJ1-2; 9 bases map to TRBD1. CDR3 DNA: TGTGCCTGGAGTGTGGGACAGGGAGACTATGGCTACACCTTC. Translation: CAWSVGQGDYGYTF.